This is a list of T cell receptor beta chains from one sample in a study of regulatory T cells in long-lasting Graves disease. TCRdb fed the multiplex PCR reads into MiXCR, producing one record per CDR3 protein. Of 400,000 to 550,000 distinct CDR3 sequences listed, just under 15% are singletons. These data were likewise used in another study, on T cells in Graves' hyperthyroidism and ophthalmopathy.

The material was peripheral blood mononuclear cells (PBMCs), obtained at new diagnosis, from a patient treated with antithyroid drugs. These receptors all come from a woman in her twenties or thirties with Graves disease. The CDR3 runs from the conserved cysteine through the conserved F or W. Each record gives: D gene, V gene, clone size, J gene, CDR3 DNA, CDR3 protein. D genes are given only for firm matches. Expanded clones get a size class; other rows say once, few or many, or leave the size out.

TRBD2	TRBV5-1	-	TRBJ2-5	TGCGCCAGCAGCTTGGGCCTAGCGGGAGGGCACGACCAGTACTTC	CASSLGLAGGHDQYF
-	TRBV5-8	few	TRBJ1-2	TGTGCCAGCAGCCGGACGAACCCATTAATGTATGGCTACACCTTC	CASSRTNPLMYGYTF
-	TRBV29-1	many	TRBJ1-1	TGCAGCGTTGAGGAGGGGAGGAGGAACACTGAAGCTTTCTTT	CSVEEGRRNTEAFF
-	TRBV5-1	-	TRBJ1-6	TGCGCCAGCAGCCGCACGCCTTATAATTCACCCCTCCACTTT	CASSRTPYNSPLHF
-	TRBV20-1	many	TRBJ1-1	TGCAGTGCTAGGCAGAACACTGAAGCTTTCTTT	CSARQNTEAFF
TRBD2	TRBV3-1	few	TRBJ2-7	TGTGCCAGCAGCCCTGAGACTAGCGACTACGAGCAGTACTTC	CASSPETSDYEQYF
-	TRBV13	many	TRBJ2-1	TGTGCCAGCAGCTCGGGGGCGGGGACGATCCCCAATGAGCAGTTCTTC	CASSSGAGTIPNEQFF
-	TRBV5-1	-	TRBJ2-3	TGCGCCAGCAGCTTGGCCATGGCTAGCGATAGCACAGATACGCAGTATTTT	CASSLAMASDSTDTQYF
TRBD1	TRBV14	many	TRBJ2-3	TGTGCCAGCAGCCCCCAGGGACAGGGGAACACAGATACGCAGTATTTT	CASSPQGQGNTDTQYF
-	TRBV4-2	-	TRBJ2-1	TGTGCCAGCAGTTCTGGGGGGCGATGGCGCGAGCACAATGAGCAGTTCTTC	CASSSGGRWREHNEQFF
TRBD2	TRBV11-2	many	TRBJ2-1	TGTGCCAGCAGCTTATCAGGCCTAGCGGAATACAATGAGCAGTTCTTC	CASSLSGLAEYNEQFF
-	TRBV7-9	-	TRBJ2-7	TGTGCCAGCAGCTCGACCCCTACAGGGAGCTCCTACGAGCAGTACTTC	CASSSTPTGSSYEQYF
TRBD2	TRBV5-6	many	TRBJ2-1	TGTGCCAGCAGCTTCCCTAGCGGGAGGTTAGATGAGCAGTTCTTC	CASSFPSGRLDEQFF
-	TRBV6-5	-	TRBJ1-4	TGTGCCAGCAGTTACTCGCAGGGAACTAATGAAAAACTGTTTTTT	CASSYSQGTNEKLFF
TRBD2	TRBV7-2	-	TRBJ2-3	TGTGCCAGCAGCTCCTCTAGCGGGAGGGCCGTAGATACGCAGTATTTT	CASSSSSGRAVDTQYF
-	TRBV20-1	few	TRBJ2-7	TGCAGTGCTCCAGTCAGTTTCCAGCGAGCTTTGGTCTTCAATGAGCAGTACTTC	CSAPVSFQRALVFNEQYF
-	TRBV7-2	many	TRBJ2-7	TGTGCCAGCAGCTTAGGTTCTCCGCTTCAGCAGTACTTC	CASSLGSPLQQYF
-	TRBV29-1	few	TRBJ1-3	TGCAGCGTTGAAATCTCTGGAAACACCATATATTTT	CSVEISGNTIYF
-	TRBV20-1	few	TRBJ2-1	TGCAGTGCTAGGGACAGATCCCACAATGAGCAGTTCTTC	CSARDRSHNEQFF